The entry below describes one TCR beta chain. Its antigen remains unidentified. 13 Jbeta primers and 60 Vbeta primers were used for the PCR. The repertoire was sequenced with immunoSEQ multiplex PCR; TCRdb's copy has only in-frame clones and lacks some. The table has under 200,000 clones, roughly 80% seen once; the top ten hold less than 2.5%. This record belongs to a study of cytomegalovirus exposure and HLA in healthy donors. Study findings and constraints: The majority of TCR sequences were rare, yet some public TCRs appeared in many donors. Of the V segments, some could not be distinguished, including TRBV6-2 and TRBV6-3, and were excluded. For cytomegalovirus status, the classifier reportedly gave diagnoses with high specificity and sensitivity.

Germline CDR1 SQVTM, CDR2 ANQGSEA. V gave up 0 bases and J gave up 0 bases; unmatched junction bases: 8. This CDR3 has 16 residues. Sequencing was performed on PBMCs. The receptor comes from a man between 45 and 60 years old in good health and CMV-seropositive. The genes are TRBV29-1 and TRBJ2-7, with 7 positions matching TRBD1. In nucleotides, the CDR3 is TGCAGCGTTGAAGATTGGGGGACAGCTAGCTCCTACGAGCAGTACTTC. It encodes CSVEDWGTASSYEQYF.